Listed below are T cell receptor beta chains from one sample, sequenced in a study of OX40 agonist ivuxolimab in advanced cancers. The data were produced by immunoSEQ multiplex PCR, yet TCRdb's version contains in-frame clones alone and is incomplete. This table holds around 47,000 clones, around four fifths found once. The material was CD4+ or CD8+ T cells sorted from blood, obtained in a trial of the OX40 agonist ivuxolimab. All receptors derive from an adult with an advanced solid tumor such as melanoma, head and neck, liver or kidney cancer. Each CDR3 is given with its conserved first and last residue. Fields, in order: D gene, clone size, V gene, J gene, CDR3 DNA, CDR3 protein. A D gene is named only where the DNA matches it firmly. Expanded clones are given a class, and other clones once, few, many or no size at all.

>NA|few|TRBV9|TRBJ2-5
TGTGCCAGCAGCGTAGAGGGGGACCCGCGGGAGACCCAGTACTTC
CASSVEGDPRETQYF
>NA|NA|TRBV15|TRBJ1-5
TGTGCCACCAGCAGAGATACGGGTCAGCCCCAGCATTTT
CATSRDTGQPQHF
>NA|NA|TRBV28|TRBJ2-1
TGTGCCAGCAGTTTATTGTCCGATTTACTCGAGCAGTTCTTC
CASSLLSDLLEQFF
>NA|NA|TRBV28|TRBJ2-1
TGTGCCAGCAGTTTCTATATTAAGAACAATGAGCAGTTCTTC
CASSFYIKNNEQFF
>TRBD2|NA|TRBV9|TRBJ2-3
TGTGCCAGCAGCGCTAGCGGGGTTAGCACAGATACGCAGTATTTT
CASSASGVSTDTQYF
>NA|NA|TRBV28|TRBJ1-1
TGTGCCAGCAGTTTATGGGGGCCCACTGAAGCTTTCTTT
CASSLWGPTEAFF
>NA|few|TRBV6-1|TRBJ1-2
TGTGCCAGCAGTGGGGGGAGCTATGGCTACACCTTC
CASSGGSYGYTF
>NA|NA|TRBV11-2|TRBJ2-7
TGTGCCAGCAGCTTAGGGGGTATCTCCTACGAGCAGTACTTC
CASSLGGISYEQYF
>TRBD1|few|TRBV30|TRBJ1-1
TGTGCCTACCGGGACAGGGGGCTCACTGAAGCTTTCTTT
CAYRDRGLTEAFF
>NA|NA|TRBV6-5|TRBJ2-2
TGTGCCAGCAGTTACGGGGGGTACACCGGGGAGCTGTTTTTT
CASSYGGYTGELFF
>TRBD2|NA|TRBV6-1|TRBJ2-5
TGTGCCAGCAGTGTGAGAAAGCGGGGGGGGACCCAGTACTTC
CASSVRKRGGTQYF
>NA|NA|TRBV11-3|TRBJ2-7
TGTGCCAGCAGCTTCTCAGCTGGCGGGACCGCCCCTGGAGAGCAGTACTTC
CASSFSAGGTAPGEQYF
>TRBD1|NA|TRBV28|TRBJ2-7
TGTGCCAGCAGGGAGACAGGGGGCTACGAGCAGTACTTC
CASRETGGYEQYF
>NA|NA|TRBV4-1|TRBJ2-2
TGCGCCAGCAGCCAAGAATCCCTGGGTGGGGAGCTGTTTTTT
CASSQESLGGELFF
>NA|NA|TRBV11-3|TRBJ2-3
TGTGCCAGCAGCTTAGGAGGGCGGATCACAGATACGCAGTATTTT
CASSLGGRITDTQYF
>NA|once|TRBV13|TRBJ2-7
TGTGCCAGCAGCTTGGCCGGGACACCTGTTTACGAGCAGTACTTC
CASSLAGTPVYEQYF
>NA|few|TRBV9|TRBJ2-2
TGTGCCAGCAGCGTCAGGCCCCCAGATGGGACCGGGGAGCTGTTTTTT
CASSVRPPDGTGELFF
>TRBD2|NA|TRBV10-2|TRBJ2-3
TGCGCCAGCAGTGAGGTGACTAGCGGGAGCGTGAGCACAGATACGCAGTATTTT
CASSEVTSGSVSTDTQYF
>NA|NA|TRBV19|TRBJ1-1
TGTGCCAGTAGTATAACAGGCTACACTGAAGCTTTCTTT
CASSITGYTEAFF
>NA|NA|TRBV12-5|TRBJ1-5
TGTGCTAGTGGCCAGGGAATCAATCAGCCCCAGCATTTT
CASGQGINQPQHF
>NA|NA|TRBV4-1|TRBJ1-5
TGCGCCAGCAGCCAAGTAGGGGTTACCAATCAGCCCCAGCATTTT
CASSQVGVTNQPQHF
>NA|once|TRBV28|TRBJ2-1
TGTGCCAGCAGTTTATTCTCCAAACTCACCATGGAGCAGTTCTTC
CASSLFSKLTMEQFF
>NA|NA|TRBV25-1|TRBJ1-1
TGTGCCAGCAGTGAAGTTTCGGTCACTGAAGCTTTCTTT
CASSEVSVTEAFF
>NA|NA|TRBV7-6|TRBJ1-1
TGTGCCAGCAGTTCCGGGACCCTCACTGAAGCTTTCTTT
CASSSGTLTEAFF
>NA|NA|TRBV5-4|TRBJ2-7
TGTGCCAGCAGCTTATCAGGAGTCTGGGACGAGCAGTACTTC
CASSLSGVWDEQYF
>NA|many|TRBV5-5|TRBJ2-7
TGTGCCAGCACCTGGTCCTGGCCCACCGGGGAGCAGTACTTC
CASTWSWPTGEQYF
>NA|few|TRBV2|TRBJ2-7
TGTGCCAGCAGCGAGACAGCCTACGAGCAGTACTTC
CASSETAYEQYF
>NA|NA|TRBV5-1|TRBJ2-6
TGCGCCAGCAGCCCCTACTCTGGGGCCAACGTCCTGACTTTC
CASSPYSGANVLTF
>NA|few|TRBV5-1|TRBJ1-1
TGCGCCAGCAGCTTGGGGCCGGTAATGAACACTGAAGCTTTCTTT
CASSLGPVMNTEAFF
>TRBD1|NA|TRBV7-8|TRBJ1-1
TGTGCCAGCAGCCAAGGACAGGGACTCTATATGAACACTGAAGCTTTCTTT
CASSQGQGLYMNTEAFF
>TRBD2|NA|TRBV4-1|TRBJ2-7
TGCGCCAGCAGCCAAGAAGGGAGCGGGAGTGAGGAGCAGTACTTC
CASSQEGSGSEEQYF
>TRBD2|NA|TRBV19|TRBJ2-7
TGTGCCAGTAGTTTCGGACTAGCTGTTACCTACGAGCAGTACTTC
CASSFGLAVTYEQYF
>NA|NA|TRBV19|TRBJ2-3
TGTGCCAGTAGTATGGGGGGGGCAGTCACAGATACGCAGTATTTT
CASSMGGAVTDTQYF
>NA|NA|TRBV28|TRBJ2-7
TGTGCCAGCAGTTTGGGCGCGATTGGTTCCTACGAGCAGTACTTC
CASSLGAIGSYEQYF
>NA|NA|TRBV7-7|TRBJ2-2
TGTGCTAGCAGCCCCCACCTTGGAGGGCCCGACACCGGGGAGCTGTTTTTT
CASSPHLGGPDTGELFF
>NA|NA|TRBV2|TRBJ2-7
TGTGCCAGCGGGGGTATCGAGCAGTACTTC
CASGGIEQYF
>NA|NA|TRBV10-3|TRBJ2-3
TGTGCCATCAACCGAGGAGATACGCAGTATTTT
CAINRGDTQYF
>NA|once|TRBV11-2|TRBJ1-2
TGTGCCAGCAGCTCGGGACCGAGGGATTATGGCTACACCTTC
CASSSGPRDYGYTF
>NA|NA|TRBV18|TRBJ2-5
TGTGCCAGCTCACGGGACCGGAGCCAAGAGACCCAGTACTTC
CASSRDRSQETQYF
>NA|NA|TRBV6-1|TRBJ1-2
TGTGCCAGCAGTGGCGACTACAGGGCTTTGGGCTACACCTTC
CASSGDYRALGYTF
>NA|NA|TRBV9|TRBJ1-1
TGTGCCAGCAGCCCCCTCGGGACTGAAGCTTTCTTT
CASSPLGTEAFF
>TRBD1|NA|TRBV7-6|TRBJ2-7
TGTGCCAGCAGCTGGGGACAGGGGGCATACGAGCAGTACTTC
CASSWGQGAYEQYF
>TRBD2|NA|TRBV6-4|TRBJ2-3
TGTGCCAGCAGTGACCCGATAGGACTAGCGGACCCCACGTCCACAGATACGCAGTATTTT
CASSDPIGLADPTSTDTQYF
>NA|few|TRBV7-6|TRBJ2-3
TGTGCCAGCAGCTTAGACTCCGGATCCGCAGATACGCAGTATTTT
CASSLDSGSADTQYF
>TRBD1|NA|TRBV19|TRBJ1-5
TGTGCCAGTGGACAGGGTGGGAATCAGCCCCAGCATTTT
CASGQGGNQPQHF